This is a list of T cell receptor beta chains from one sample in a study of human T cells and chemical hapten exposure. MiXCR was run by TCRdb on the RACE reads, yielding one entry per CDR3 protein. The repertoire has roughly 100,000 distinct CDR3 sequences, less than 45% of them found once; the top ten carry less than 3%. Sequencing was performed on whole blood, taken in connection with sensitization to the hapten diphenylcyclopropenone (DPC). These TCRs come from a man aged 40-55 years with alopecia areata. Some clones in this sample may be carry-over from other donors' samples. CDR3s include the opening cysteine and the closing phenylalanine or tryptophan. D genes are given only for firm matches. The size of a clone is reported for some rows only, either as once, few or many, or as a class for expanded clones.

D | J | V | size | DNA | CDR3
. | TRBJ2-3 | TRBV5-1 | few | TGCGCCAGCAGCTTGGCCGTGACCACCGGAGGAGATACGCAGTATTTT | CASSLAVTTGGDTQYF
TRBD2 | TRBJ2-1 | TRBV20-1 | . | TGCAGTGCCGATTTCCTAGCGGCCTCCTACAATGAGCAGTTCTTC | CSADFLAASYNEQFF
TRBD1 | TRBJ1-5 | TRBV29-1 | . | TGCAGCGTAGGAGACAGGGACCAGCCCCAGCATTTT | CSVGDRDQPQHF
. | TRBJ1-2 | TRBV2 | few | TGTGCCAGCAGTGAAGGGTCGGATTATGGCTACACCTTC | CASSEGSDYGYTF
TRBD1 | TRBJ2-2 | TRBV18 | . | TGTGCCAGCTCACCAACCTGGACAGGGGGCAGCACCGGGGAGCTGTTTTTT | CASSPTWTGGSTGELFF
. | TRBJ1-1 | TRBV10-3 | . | TGTGCCATCAGTGAGTCGAAGTGGGGCTCTGAAGCTTTCTTT | CAISESKWGSEAFF
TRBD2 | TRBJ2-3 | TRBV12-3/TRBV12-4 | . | TGTGCCAGCACCCTGACTAGCAGAGGCACAGATACGCAGTATTTT | CASTLTSRGTDTQYF
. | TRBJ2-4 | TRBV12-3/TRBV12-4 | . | TGTGCCAGCAGTTCCTTCGTGGGACTAGCCAAAAACATTCAGTACTTC | CASSSFVGLAKNIQYF
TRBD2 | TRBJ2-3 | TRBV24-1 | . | TGTGCCACCAGTGATTGGACAGCGGGAGGATACACAGATACGCAGTATTTT | CATSDWTAGGYTDTQYF
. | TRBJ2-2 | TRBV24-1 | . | TGTGCCACCAGTGACTCCGAGGAGGGTCCCGGGGAGCTGTTTTTT | CATSDSEEGPGELFF
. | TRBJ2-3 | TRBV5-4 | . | TGTGCCAGCCAGAGACGGGAGAGCACAGATACGCAGTATTTT | CASQRRESTDTQYF
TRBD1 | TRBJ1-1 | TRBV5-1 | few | TGCGCCAGCAGCTTGGGCCAGGGGGCAGGTCGGGGCACTGAAGCTTTCTTT | CASSLGQGAGRGTEAFF
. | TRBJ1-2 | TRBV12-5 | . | TGTGCTAGTGGTTTGGAAACAGGCTACTATGGCTACACCTTC | CASGLETGYYGYTF
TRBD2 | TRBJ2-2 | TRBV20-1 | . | TGCAGTGCTATAGCGGGAGGCCCCTACGGGGAGCTGTTTTTT | CSAIAGGPYGELFF
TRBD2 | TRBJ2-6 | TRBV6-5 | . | TGTGCCAGCACCTCGGGAGGTAGGGCTGGGGCCAACGTCCTGACTTTC | CASTSGGRAGANVLTF
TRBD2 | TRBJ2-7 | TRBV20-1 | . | TGCAGTGCTCGACCGGGACTAGCAGTCTACGAGCAGTACTTC | CSARPGLAVYEQYF
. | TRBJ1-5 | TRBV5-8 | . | TGTGCCAGCAGCTTGGGACAGCTTAGCAATCAGCCCCAGCATTTT | CASSLGQLSNQPQHF
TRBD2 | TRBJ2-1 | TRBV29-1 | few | TGCAGCGTTCTCGGACTAGCGGGAGTAGGGGAGCAGTTCTTC | CSVLGLAGVGEQFF
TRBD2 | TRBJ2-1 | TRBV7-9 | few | TGTGCCAGCAGCTTAGTTTTAGCGGGGTTGTATGAGCAGTTCTTC | CASSLVLAGLYEQFF
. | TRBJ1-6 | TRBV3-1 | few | TGTGCCAGCAGCCATGGCGAATCACCCCTCCACTTT | CASSHGESPLHF
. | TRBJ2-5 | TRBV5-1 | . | TGCGCCAGCAGCTTCAAAGGGTCAGAGACCCAGTACTTC | CASSFKGSETQYF
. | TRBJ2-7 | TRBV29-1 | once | TGCAGCATCCTTGGGGGAGGCCACGAGCAGTACTTC | CSILGGGHEQYF
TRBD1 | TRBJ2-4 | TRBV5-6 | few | TGTGCCAGCAGCGCCCGACAGGGATGGAATGTCATTCAGTACTTC | CASSARQGWNVIQYF
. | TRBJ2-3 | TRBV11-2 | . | TGTGCCAGCAGTTCTGGTAACACAGATACGCAGTATTTT | CASSSGNTDTQYF
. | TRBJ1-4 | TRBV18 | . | TGTGCCAGCTCAGGACGCGGCGAAAAACTGTTTTTT | CASSGRGEKLFF
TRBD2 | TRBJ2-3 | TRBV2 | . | TGTGCCAGCACCCCCGTAGGGCTAGCGGGCACAGATACGCAGTATTTT | CASTPVGLAGTDTQYF
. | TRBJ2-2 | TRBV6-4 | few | TGTGCCAGCAGTGACGGACGGACTAACACCGGGGAGCTGTTTTTT | CASSDGRTNTGELFF
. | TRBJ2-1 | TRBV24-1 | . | TGTGCCACCAGTGATTCGGGCGGGTTCTATGAGCAGTTCTTC | CATSDSGGFYEQFF
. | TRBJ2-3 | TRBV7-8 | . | TGTGCCAGCAGCGGGCGGGACCGCACAGATACGCAGTATTTT | CASSGRDRTDTQYF
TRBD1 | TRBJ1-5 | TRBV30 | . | TGTGCCTGGAGTGTGACAGGGGATCAGCCCCAGCATTTT | CAWSVTGDQPQHF
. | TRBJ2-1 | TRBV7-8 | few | TGTGCCAGCACGGCTATGGGCCCCGTCGATGAGCAGTTCTTC | CASTAMGPVDEQFF
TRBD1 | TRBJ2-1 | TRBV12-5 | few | TGTGCTAGTGGTTTGGTATGGGGACAGGTTCTCTACAATGAGCAGTTCTTC | CASGLVWGQVLYNEQFF
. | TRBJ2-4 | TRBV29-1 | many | TGCAGCGGAATGACTCCCGACAGGGCCAAAAACATTCAGTACTTC | CSGMTPDRAKNIQYF
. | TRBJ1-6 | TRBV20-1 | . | TGCAGTGCTACGACAGGCCGGGAGAATTCACCCCTCCACTTT | CSATTGRENSPLHF
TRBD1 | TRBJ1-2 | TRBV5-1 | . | TGCGCCAGCAACACAGGGGGACCGAACTATGGCTACACCTTC | CASNTGGPNYGYTF
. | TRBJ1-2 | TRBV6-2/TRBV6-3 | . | TGTGCCAGCAGCCTGAATACAGACGATCTCTATGGCTACACCTTC | CASSLNTDDLYGYTF
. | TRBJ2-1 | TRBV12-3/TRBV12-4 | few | TGTGCCAGCAACCCCAAAGCGGGCTACAATGAGCAGTTCTTC | CASNPKAGYNEQFF